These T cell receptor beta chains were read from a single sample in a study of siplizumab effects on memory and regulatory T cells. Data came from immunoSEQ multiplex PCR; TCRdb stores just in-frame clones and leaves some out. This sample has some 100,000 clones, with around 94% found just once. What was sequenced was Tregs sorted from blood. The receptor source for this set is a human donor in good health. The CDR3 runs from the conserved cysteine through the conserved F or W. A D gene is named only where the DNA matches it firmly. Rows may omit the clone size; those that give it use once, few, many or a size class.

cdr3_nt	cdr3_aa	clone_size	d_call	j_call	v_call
TGCAGCGTTCTACAGGGTTTTCCGGACACTGAAGCTTTCTTT	CSVLQGFPDTEAFF	-	-	TRBJ1-1	TRBV29-1
TGTGCAGCTGGAGCAGCCGGGACAGATGACGATGTTCTCGAAAAACTGTTTTTT	CAAGAAGTDDDVLEKLFF	-	TRBD1	TRBJ1-4	TRBV28
TGTGCCAGCAGCTTACAAACTAGCGGAGTGTATAATGAGCAGTTCTTC	CASSLQTSGVYNEQFF	-	TRBD2	TRBJ2-1	TRBV7-6
TGTGCCAGCAGCCGGGATAAGGAGCAGTACTTC	CASSRDKEQYF	medium-sized	-	TRBJ2-7	TRBV11-2
TGTGCCAGCAGCCAAACAGCCTTAGCGGGAGGGTTGTGGGAGACCCAGTACTTC	CASSQTALAGGLWETQYF	-	TRBD2	TRBJ2-5	TRBV11-2
TGTGCCAGCAGCGGACAGCTTAATGAAAAACTGTTTTTT	CASSGQLNEKLFF	-	-	TRBJ1-4	TRBV6-1
TGTGCCAGCAGGGACTCCGTGGACTATGGCTACACCTTC	CASRDSVDYGYTF	once	-	TRBJ1-2	TRBV9
TGTGCCAGCAGATCTTACCGGACGGAATATAATTCACCCCTCCACTTT	CASRSYRTEYNSPLHF	-	-	TRBJ1-6	TRBV28
TGTGCCAGCAGCTTTGTTTCGGAGATCTACGAGCAGTACTTC	CASSFVSEIYEQYF	-	-	TRBJ2-7	TRBV7-2
TGTGCCAGCAGTTACACAGGACTAGCGGAAAGTACGCAGTATTTT	CASSYTGLAESTQYF	-	TRBD2	TRBJ2-3	TRBV6-6
TGTGCCAGCAGCTTGGCCGGGACCGTAGAGACCCAGTACTTC	CASSLAGTVETQYF	-	-	TRBJ2-5	TRBV5-6
TGCGCCAGCAACAGGGAGAGGGCTAGCACAGATACGCAGTATTTT	CASNRERASTDTQYF	-	-	TRBJ2-3	TRBV5-1
TGTGCCAGCTCAGAAGGACGGAACACTGAAGCTTTCTTT	CASSEGRNTEAFF	-	-	TRBJ1-1	TRBV18
TGTGCCAGCTCAGCGGACGGCCTTAAAAACATTCAGTACTTC	CASSADGLKNIQYF	once	-	TRBJ2-4	TRBV6-1
TGTGCCAGCAGCAAAGCTACCGGGGAGCTGTTTTTT	CASSKATGELFF	-	-	TRBJ2-2	TRBV21-1
TGCGCCAGCAGTTCCAGGGCGATTAATGAAAAACTGTTTTTT	CASSSRAINEKLFF	-	-	TRBJ1-4	TRBV5-1
TGTGCCAGCAGCTTTAGCGGGAAAAAAGAGACCCAGTACTTC	CASSFSGKKETQYF	-	TRBD2	TRBJ2-5	TRBV5-4
TGCAGTGCTAATTACCTCAATGAGCAGTTCTTC	CSANYLNEQFF	-	-	TRBJ2-1	TRBV20-1
TGTGCCAGTAGTACGAGACAGGGGGGTGAAATACCCCTCCACTTT	CASSTRQGGEIPLHF	few	TRBD1	TRBJ1-6	TRBV19
TGTGCCAGTAGTATAGATCAGAGGGCTGGGGCCAACGTCCTGACTTTC	CASSIDQRAGANVLTF	-	-	TRBJ2-6	TRBV19
TGTGCCAGCAGCCAGACGGCGAGGGATACGCAGTATTTT	CASSQTARDTQYF	few	-	TRBJ2-3	TRBV7-3
TGTGCCAGCAGCTTAGGGGGTCGGGGATCGGTCGTTCAGCCCCAGCATTTT	CASSLGGRGSVVQPQHF	-	-	TRBJ1-5	TRBV7-3
TGCGCCAGCAGATCTCAAGTCGGCGAGCAGTTCTTC	CASRSQVGEQFF	once	-	TRBJ2-1	TRBV5-1
TGTGCCAGCAGTCGACAGGGGGCCTACGAGCAGTACTTC	CASSRQGAYEQYF	-	TRBD1	TRBJ2-7	TRBV7-2
TGTGCCAGCAAAGTCGGCGGGACACCAACCTACGAGCAGTACTTC	CASKVGGTPTYEQYF	-	-	TRBJ2-7	TRBV27
TGTGCCTGGAGACTCCAAGGAGAGCAGTACTTC	CAWRLQGEQYF	-	-	TRBJ2-7	TRBV30
TGCGCCAGCAGCTTGATTCACGGGAGGGCCGCCGGTGAGCAGTTCTTC	CASSLIHGRAAGEQFF	-	TRBD2	TRBJ2-1	TRBV5-1
TGTGCCAGCAGCGTCACTAGCGGGAGCACAGATACGCAGTATTTT	CASSVTSGSTDTQYF	-	TRBD2	TRBJ2-3	TRBV9
TGTGCCAGCAGAACCCCTCGTGCAGCCTACTATGGCTACACCTTC	CASRTPRAAYYGYTF	-	-	TRBJ1-2	TRBV28
TGCGCCAGCAGTGATCGCGGGGGGGCCACCTACAATGAGCAGTTCTTC	CASSDRGGATYNEQFF	-	TRBD2	TRBJ2-1	TRBV10-1
TGTGCCAGCAGTCTCTCTCGACTAGCGGGAGGGTACACAGATACGCAGTATTTT	CASSLSRLAGGYTDTQYF	few	TRBD2	TRBJ2-3	TRBV28
TGTGCCAGCAGCTTGGAGTCCGGGACGGTAGGGGAGGAGACCCAGTACTTC	CASSLESGTVGEETQYF	-	-	TRBJ2-5	TRBV5-4
TGCGCCAGCAGCCAAATGGACGGTTCCTACGAGCAGTACTTC	CASSQMDGSYEQYF	-	-	TRBJ2-7	TRBV5-1